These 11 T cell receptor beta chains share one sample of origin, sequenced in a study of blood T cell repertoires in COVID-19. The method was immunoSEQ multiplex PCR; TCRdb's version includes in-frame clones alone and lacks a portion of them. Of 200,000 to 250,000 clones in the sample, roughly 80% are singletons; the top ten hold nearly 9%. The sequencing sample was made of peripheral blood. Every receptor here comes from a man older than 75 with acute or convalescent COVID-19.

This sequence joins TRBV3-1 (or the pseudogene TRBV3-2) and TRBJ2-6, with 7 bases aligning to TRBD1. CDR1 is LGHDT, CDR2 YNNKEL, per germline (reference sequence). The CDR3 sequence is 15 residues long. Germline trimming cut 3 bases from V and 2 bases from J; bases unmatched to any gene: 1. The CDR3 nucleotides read TGTGCCAGCAGCCACGACAGGGCTGGGGCCAACGTCCTGACTTTC. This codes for CASSHDRAGANVLTF.

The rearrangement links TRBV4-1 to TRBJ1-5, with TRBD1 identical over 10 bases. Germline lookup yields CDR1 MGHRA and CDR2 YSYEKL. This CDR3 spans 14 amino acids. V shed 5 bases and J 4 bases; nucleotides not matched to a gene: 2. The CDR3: CASSRTGGNQPQHF. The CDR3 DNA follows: TGCGCCAGCAGCAGGACAGGGGGTAATCAGCCCCAGCATTTT.

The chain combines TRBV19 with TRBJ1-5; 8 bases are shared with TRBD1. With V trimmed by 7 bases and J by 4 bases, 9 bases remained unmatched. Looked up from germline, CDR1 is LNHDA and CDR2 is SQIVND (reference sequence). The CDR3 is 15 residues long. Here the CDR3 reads CASTTGGGRNQPQHF. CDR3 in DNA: TGTGCCAGTACCACAGGGGGGGGAAGGAATCAGCCCCAGCATTTT.

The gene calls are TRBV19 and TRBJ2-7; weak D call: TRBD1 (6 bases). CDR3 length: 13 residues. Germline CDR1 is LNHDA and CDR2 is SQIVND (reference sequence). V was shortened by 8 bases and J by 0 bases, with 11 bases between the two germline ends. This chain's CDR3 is CASSLQGSYEQYF. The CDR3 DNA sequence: TGTGCCAGTTCACTACAGGGCTCCTACGAGCAGTACTTC.

CDR3 sequence reads: CASSLGQGPNQPQHF. Written as DNA, the CDR3 is TGCGCCAGCAGCTTGGGGCAGGGGCCCAATCAGCCCCAGCATTTT. J is TRBJ1-5 and V is TRBV5-1; TRBD1 might be the D (6 bases). V lost 0 bases, J lost 3 bases, and 10 bases lay in between. Germline V gives CDR1 SGHRS, CDR2 YFSETQ. This CDR3 is built from 15 residues. The whole variable domain, remainder taken from reference TRBV5-1 and TRBJ1-5, is KAGVTQTPRYLIKTRGQQVTLSCSPISGHRSVSWYQQTPGQGLQFLFEYFSETQRNKGNFPGRFSGRQFSNSRSEMNVSTLELGDSALYLCASSLGQGPNQPQHFGDGTRLSIL.

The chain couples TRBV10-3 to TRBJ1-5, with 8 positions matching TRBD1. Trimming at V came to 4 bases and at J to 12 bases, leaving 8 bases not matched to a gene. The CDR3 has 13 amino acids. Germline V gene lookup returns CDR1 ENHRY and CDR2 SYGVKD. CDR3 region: CAISGQGSGFQHF. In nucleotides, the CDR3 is TGTGCCATCAGTGGACAGGGGAGTGGGTTCCAGCATTTT.

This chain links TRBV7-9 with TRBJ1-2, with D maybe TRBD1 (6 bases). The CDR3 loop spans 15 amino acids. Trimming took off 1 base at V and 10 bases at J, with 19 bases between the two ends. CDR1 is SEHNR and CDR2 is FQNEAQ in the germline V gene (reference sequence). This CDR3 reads CASSLGNAGDAIYTF. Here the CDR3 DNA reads TGTGCCAGCAGCTTAGGTAACGCAGGGGATGCTATCTACACCTTC.

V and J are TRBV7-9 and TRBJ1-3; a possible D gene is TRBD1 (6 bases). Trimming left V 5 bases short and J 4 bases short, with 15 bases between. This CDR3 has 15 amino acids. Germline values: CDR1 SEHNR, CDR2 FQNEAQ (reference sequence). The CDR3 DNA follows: TGTGCCAGCAGCCCGCCAGGGACAACAGGAAACACCATATATTTT. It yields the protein CASSPPGTTGNTIYF.

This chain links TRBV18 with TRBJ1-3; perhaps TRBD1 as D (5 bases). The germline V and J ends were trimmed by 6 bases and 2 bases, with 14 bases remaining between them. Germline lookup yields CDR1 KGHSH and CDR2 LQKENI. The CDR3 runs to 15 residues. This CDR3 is CASSLPGGTGNTIYF. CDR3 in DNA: TGTGCCAGCTCGCTCCCCGGGGGGACTGGAAACACCATATATTTT.

The CDR3 loop reads CASTLGTGGRDTF. In DNA form, the CDR3 reads TGTGCCAGTACCCTCGGGACAGGGGGCCGGGACACCTTC. V and J are TRBV2 and TRBJ1-2, with TRBD1 matching over 12 bases. CDR1 and CDR2 (germline): SNHLY, FYNNEI. This CDR3 is built from 13 residues. V shed 9 bases and J 12 bases; nucleotides not matched to a gene: 11.

The CDR3 bases are TGTGCCAGCAGCCGTACAGGGAACCTCGGCTACACCTTC. Protein product: CASSRTGNLGYTF. The chain recombines TRBV6-5 with TRBJ1-2, with D perhaps TRBD1 (6 bases). The CDR3 contains 13 residues. Germline V CDR1 and CDR2: MNHEY, SVGAGI. The V end lost 6 bases, the J end lost 8 bases, and 16 bases lay between the germline ends.